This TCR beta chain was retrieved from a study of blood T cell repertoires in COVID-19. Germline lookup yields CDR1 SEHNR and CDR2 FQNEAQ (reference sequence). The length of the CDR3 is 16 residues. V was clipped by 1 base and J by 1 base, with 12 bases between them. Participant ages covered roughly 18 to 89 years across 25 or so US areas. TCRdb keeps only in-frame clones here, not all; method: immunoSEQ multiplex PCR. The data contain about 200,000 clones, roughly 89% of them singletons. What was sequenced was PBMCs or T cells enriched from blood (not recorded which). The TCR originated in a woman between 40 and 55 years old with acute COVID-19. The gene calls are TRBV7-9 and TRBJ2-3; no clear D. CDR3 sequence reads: CASSLDLAAGTDTQYF. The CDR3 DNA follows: TGTGCCAGCAGCTTAGATCTCGCGGCTGGCACAGATACGCAGTATTTT.